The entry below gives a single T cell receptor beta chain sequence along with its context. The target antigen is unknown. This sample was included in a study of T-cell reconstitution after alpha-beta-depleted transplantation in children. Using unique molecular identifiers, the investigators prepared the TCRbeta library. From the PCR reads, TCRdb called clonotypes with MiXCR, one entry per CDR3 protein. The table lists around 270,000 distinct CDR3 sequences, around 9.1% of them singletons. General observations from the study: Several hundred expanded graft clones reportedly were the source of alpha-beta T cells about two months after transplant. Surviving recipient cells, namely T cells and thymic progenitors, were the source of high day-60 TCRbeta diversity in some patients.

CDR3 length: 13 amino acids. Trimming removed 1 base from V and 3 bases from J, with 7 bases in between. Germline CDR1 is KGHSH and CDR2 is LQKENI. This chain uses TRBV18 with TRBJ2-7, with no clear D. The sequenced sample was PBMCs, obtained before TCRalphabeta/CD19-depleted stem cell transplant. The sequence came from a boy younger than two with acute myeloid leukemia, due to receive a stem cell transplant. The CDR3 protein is CASSPRGFYEQYF. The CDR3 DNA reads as TGTGCCAGCTCACCACGGGGTTTCTACGAGCAGTACTTC.